This T cell receptor (beta chain) was identified during a study of T cells in Graves' hyperthyroidism and ophthalmopathy. In this sample, this clonotype turned up many times. Germline assignment: CDR1 SGHRS and CDR2 YFSETQ. The CDR3 is 15 residues long. Trimming took 4 bases from V and 3 from J, leaving 17 bases between them. Each diagnosis drew on symptoms, thyroxine, TRAb, thyroid ultrasound and orbital computed tomography findings. Researchers amplified the TCR beta CDR3 regions from RNA transcripts. The HTBI primer set served for first-round RT-PCR of the TCR CDR3. TCRdb fed the multiplex PCR reads into MiXCR, producing one record per CDR3 protein. Of roughly 570,000 distinct CDR3 sequences in the sample, around 46% were seen once.

This clonotype was obtained from an adult woman with Graves' disease, either hyperthyroidism or ophthalmopathy (not recorded which). The sequencing input was peripheral blood or thyroid tissue (not recorded which). This chain links TRBV5-1 with TRBJ2-7, with D uncertain. CDR3 DNA sequence: TGCGCCAGCAGCGTCCTTCACGGTGTCAACTACGAGCAGTACTTC. Its translation: CASSVLHGVNYEQYF.